The clone carrying this T cell receptor beta chain has a single count. The data are from a study of control samples from healthy donors and cancer patients. The germline V gene encodes CDR1 SGHNT and CDR2 YYREEE (reference sequence). This CDR3 has 15 amino acids. V was pared by 0 bases and J by 7 bases, with 5 bases of the junction left unmatched. Method: immunoSEQ multiplex PCR; TCRdb's copy keeps in-frame clones and lacks some. Of under 50,000 clones listed, about 89% are singletons. The genes are TRBV5-4 and TRBJ1-4, with 8 bases identical to TRBD1. The sequence derives from a woman in her fifties or sixties with lung cancer. The sample was PBMCs. The CDR3 loop reads CASSLGDTGGEKLFF. In DNA form, the CDR3 reads TGTGCCAGCAGCTTGGGGGATACAGGGGGTGAAAAACTGTTTTTT.